A selection of T cell receptor beta chains follows, all from one sample in a study of identical twins. TCRdb re-derived calls from the 5' RACE reads in MiXCR, one entry per CDR3 protein. The sample records roughly 500,000 distinct CDR3 sequences, approximately 22% being singletons. These data were also reused for a study on T cells expressing NK-cell markers.

Sample: CD4+ T cells sorted from blood. The receptor set was obtained from a woman aged 18-30 years in good health. Each CDR3 is given with its conserved first and last residue. The order of the fields is J gene, V gene, D gene, CDR3 length, clone size, CDR3 protein, CDR3 DNA. D genes are given only for firm matches. Clone sizes are given selectively: once, few, many, or a class where the clone is expanded.

>TRBJ2-1|TRBV12-3/TRBV12-4|TRBD1|15|NA
CASRRSDRGDNEQFF
TGTGCCAGCCGACGATCGGACAGGGGAGACAATGAGCAGTTCTTC
>TRBJ2-2|TRBV7-2|NA|14|NA
CASYPARGTGELFF
TGTGCCAGCTACCCGGCGAGGGGGACCGGGGAGCTGTTTTTT
>TRBJ2-1|TRBV6-6|NA|13|few
CASSYSIDVEQFF
TGTGCCAGCAGTTACTCTATCGACGTTGAGCAGTTCTTC
>TRBJ2-7|TRBV9|NA|16|NA
CASSVAPSGSSYEQYF
TGTGCCAGCAGCGTAGCCCCATCGGGAAGCTCCTACGAGCAGTACTTC
>TRBJ2-7|TRBV3-1|TRBD2|15|NA
CACSSGTSGYYEQYF
TGTGCCTGCAGTTCGGGGACTAGCGGATACTACGAGCAGTACTTC
>TRBJ1-6|TRBV28|TRBD1|15|many
CASSLMDRANSPLHF
TGTGCCAGCAGTTTAATGGACAGGGCTAATTCACCCCTCCACTTT
>TRBJ2-3|TRBV5-5|NA|11|NA
CASSMRDGQYF
TGTGCCAGCAGCATGCGGGACGGGCAGTATTTT
>TRBJ2-1|TRBV20-1|TRBD1|14|few
CSARVAGGYNEQFF
TGCAGTGCTAGAGTGGCAGGGGGATACAATGAGCAGTTCTTC
>TRBJ1-3|TRBV9|NA|13|NA
CASSVDYGNTIYF
TGTGCCAGCAGCGTAGATTATGGAAACACCATATATTTT
>TRBJ1-5|TRBV3-1|NA|13|many
CASSQMDSQPQHF
TGTGCCAGCAGCCAAATGGATAGTCAGCCCCAGCATTTT
>TRBJ2-1|TRBV29-1|TRBD2|15|NA
CSVVGRGRHHNEQFF
TGCAGCGTTGTGGGGCGCGGGAGGCACCACAATGAGCAGTTCTTC
>TRBJ2-1|TRBV5-1|NA|16|NA
CASSLVHASSYNEQFF
TGCGCCAGCAGCTTGGTTCACGCGAGCTCCTACAATGAGCAGTTCTTC
>TRBJ2-5|TRBV9|NA|13|few
CASSVDSGETQYF
TGTGCCAGCAGCGTAGATAGCGGAGAGACCCAGTACTTC
>TRBJ1-5|TRBV7-9|NA|17|NA
CASSWGVWGGSNQPQHF
TGTGCCAGCAGTTGGGGGGTATGGGGAGGAAGCAATCAGCCCCAGCATTTT
>TRBJ2-5|TRBV2|NA|13|NA
CASSARRQETQYF
TGTGCCAGCAGTGCGAGGCGTCAAGAGACCCAGTACTTC
>TRBJ2-7|TRBV12-3/TRBV12-4|NA|16|NA
CASSFLAAGGLYEQYF
TGTGCCAGCAGTTTCCTAGCGGCAGGGGGCTTGTACGAGCAGTACTTC
>TRBJ2-5|TRBV20-1|TRBD1|15|many
CSASVVTGDQETQYF
TGCAGTGCTAGCGTAGTGACAGGGGACCAAGAGACCCAGTACTTC
>TRBJ2-5|TRBV7-2|NA|14|once
CASIIRANGETQYF
TGTGCCAGCATCATTCGAGCGAACGGGGAGACCCAGTACTTC
>TRBJ2-4|TRBV29-1|NA|13|NA
CSVAGSGLNIQYF
TGCAGCGTTGCAGGCAGTGGGCTTAACATTCAGTACTTC
>TRBJ2-1|TRBV15|TRBD1|15|few
CATSRDIGQGAIQIF
TGTGCCACCAGCAGAGATATCGGGCAGGGGGCGATTCAAATCTTC
>TRBJ2-7|TRBV18|NA|13|NA
CASSWTFPREQYF
TGTGCCAGCTCATGGACATTTCCTAGGGAGCAGTACTTC
>TRBJ2-4|TRBV20-1|NA|13|few
CSVLAGDRNIQYF
TGCAGTGTGCTGGCAGGGGATAGAAACATTCAGTACTTC
>TRBJ2-1|TRBV9|TRBD2|15|many
CASSATSGKYNEQFF
TGTGCCAGCAGCGCGACTAGCGGAAAATACAATGAGCAGTTCTTC
>TRBJ2-1|TRBV5-1|NA|13|few
CASSLVLPGEQFF
TGCGCCAGCAGCTTGGTCCTACCTGGGGAGCAGTTCTTC